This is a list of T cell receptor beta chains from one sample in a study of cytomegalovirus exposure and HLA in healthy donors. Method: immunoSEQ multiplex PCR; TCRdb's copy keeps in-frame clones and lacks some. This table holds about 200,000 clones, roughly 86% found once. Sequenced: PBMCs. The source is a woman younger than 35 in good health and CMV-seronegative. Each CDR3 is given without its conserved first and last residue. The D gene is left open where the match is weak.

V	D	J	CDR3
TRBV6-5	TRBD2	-	ASSLTSGSYEQY
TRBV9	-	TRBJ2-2	ASSPKNTGELF
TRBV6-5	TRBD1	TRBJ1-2	ASSYSTGGANYGYT
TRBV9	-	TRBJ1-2	ASSVDSSPNYGYT
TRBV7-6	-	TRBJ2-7	ASSYDSSYEQY
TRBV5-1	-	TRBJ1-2	ASSLEARRRGSYGYT
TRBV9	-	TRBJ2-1	ASGAGDEQF
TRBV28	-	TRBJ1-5	ASESSAQPQH
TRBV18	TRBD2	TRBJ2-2	SSSPGLRREVDGELF
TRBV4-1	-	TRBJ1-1	ASSPEQGTGLTEAF
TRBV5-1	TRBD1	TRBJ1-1	ASSYDRGSMNTEAF
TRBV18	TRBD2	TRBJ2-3	ASSPSSGRTDTQY
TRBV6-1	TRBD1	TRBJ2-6	ASRGQDSGANVLT
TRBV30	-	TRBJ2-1	AWDGRGTRQF
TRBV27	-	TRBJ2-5	ASSQRRAYLGEQY
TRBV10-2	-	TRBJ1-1	ASSSLGSTGTEAF
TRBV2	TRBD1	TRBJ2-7	ASSGGTGVGEQY
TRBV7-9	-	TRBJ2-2	ASRGGELF
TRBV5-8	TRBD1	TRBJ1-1	ASRGEDRDTEAF
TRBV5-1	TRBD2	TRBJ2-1	ASAGTTYNEQF
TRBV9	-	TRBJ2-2	ASSVPVGELF
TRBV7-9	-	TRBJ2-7	ASSLEIHRAYEQY
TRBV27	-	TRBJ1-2	ASSWTYPDDGYT
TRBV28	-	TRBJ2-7	ASLSGGGSYEQY
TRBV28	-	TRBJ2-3	ASSLGGRGPLSTQY
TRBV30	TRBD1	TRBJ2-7	AWSRTGGTYEQY
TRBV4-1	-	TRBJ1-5	ASSQDRGILPQH
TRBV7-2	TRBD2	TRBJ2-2	ASSLLAGVPTGELF
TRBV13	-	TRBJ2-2	ASSSEERGLANYTGELF
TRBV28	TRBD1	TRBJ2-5	ASSNGQGQETQY
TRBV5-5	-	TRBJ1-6	ASSTGGQVSNSPLH
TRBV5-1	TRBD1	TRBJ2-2	ASSPGTGGSNTGELF
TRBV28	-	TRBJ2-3	ASSLNGQGSTDTQY
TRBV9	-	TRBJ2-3	ASSVAGPLAYTQY
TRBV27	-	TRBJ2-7	ASSEVERSYEQY
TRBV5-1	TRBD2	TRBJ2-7	ASSFGGNLGFGYEQY
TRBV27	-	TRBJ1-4	ASSLLGQLGREKLF
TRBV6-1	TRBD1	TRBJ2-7	ASSEGGQGVHEQY
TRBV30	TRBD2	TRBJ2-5	AWSVLSGERVGQY
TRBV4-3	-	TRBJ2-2	ASSQDSAGELF
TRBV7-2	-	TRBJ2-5	ASSLDESGTQY
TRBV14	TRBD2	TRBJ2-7	ASSPAGTSGYEQY
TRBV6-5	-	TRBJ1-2	ASRNTGESSGYT
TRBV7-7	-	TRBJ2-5	ASSRTAQETQY
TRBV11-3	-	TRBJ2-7	ASSPTGLGSYEQY
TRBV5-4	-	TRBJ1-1	ASSSMRGRSPNTEAF
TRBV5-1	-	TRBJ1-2	ASSLAQGFYGYT
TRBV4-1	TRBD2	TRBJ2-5	ASSQGLAGGYETQY
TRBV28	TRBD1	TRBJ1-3	ASRTGYSGNTIY
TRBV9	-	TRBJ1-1	ASSVDIDGSEAF
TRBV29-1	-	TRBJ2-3	SGDVQRICPSTDTQY